This T cell receptor beta chain was obtained from a study of T cells in Graves' hyperthyroidism and ophthalmopathy (dated 2019 in TCRdb). Describing the broader study: TCR V-J signatures able to tell the groups apart were searched for in a discovery cohort of approximately 95 patients, of whom 43 had Graves' ophthalmopathy and roughly 57 had stable Graves' hyperthyroidism. An independent validation cohort of 18 to 20 hyperthyroidism patients and 17 patients who later progressed to ophthalmopathy tested prospective prediction of ophthalmopathy. The 90 to 100 discovery patients were randomly split 7:3 into training and test sets. Thyroid tissue and blood T-cell repertoires from six Graves' hyperthyroidism patients were also compared in the study. After blood sampling, hyperthyroidism patients were treated with methimazole at a starting dose of 30 mg daily, and ophthalmopathy patients were treated with high-dose intravenous methylprednisolone. The paper describes TCR Vbeta CDR3 sequencing of 140 or so peripheral blood samples, made up of 43 ophthalmopathy patients, approximately 73 hyperthyroidism patients and some 17 progressor patients. Beyond this particular receptor, the publication reports: Sample size was not statistically predetermined, and investigators were not blinded to group allocation. A model built on a 13 V-J signature distinguished ophthalmopathy from stable hyperthyroidism, reaching approximately 89% sensitivity and 81.08% specificity in cross-validation and 80%/75% in testing. Most expanded thyroid clonotypes (frequency above 0.001) were also found in blood, which suggests that blood repertoires may mirror thyroid immune responses. In validation, progression to ophthalmopathy was predicted by the model with 70.59% sensitivity and just over 72% specificity, a median of approximately 6.5 months before onset.

To note about this clonotype: Which antigen it targets is not known. No per-base quality is available; no much larger clone lies one base away.

From a lookup of the germline V gene (reference sequence), CDR1 and CDR2 are SEHNR and FQNEAQ. V is shortened by 5 bases, J by 9 bases, and the region joining them spans 16 bases. The CDR3 sequence holds 14 residues, the cysteine and phenylalanine included. The retained sequence is limited to the CDR3, 42 bases, with the frame set at the first base. Exclusion was applied to patients with uncontrolled infections, other autoimmune diseases, pregnancy or lactation. Diagnoses were established on the basis of clinical symptoms, serum thyroxine and TRAb, thyroid ultrasound, and orbital computed tomography. Trizol reagent was used to extract total RNA, and RNA quality was then checked on an Agilent 2100 Bioanalyzer. The TCR beta CDR3 regions were amplified from RNA transcripts. The TCR CDR3 was subjected to a first round of RT-PCR using the HTBI primer set and the Qiagen OneStep RT-PCR kit. A second multiplex PCR round built the libraries, followed by size selection and purification. Sequencing of the libraries was done on an Illumina HiSeq2000 using paired-end 100 bp reads. On the authors' methods: SOAPnuke was used to process the raw data, throwing out any read that contained adapters or uncalled bases, had a mean Phred below 15, or lacked an exact constant-primer or identifier match. High-quality paired reads were merged using COPE v1.2.5, and each unique nucleotide sequence was defined as a clonotype. MiTCR v1.1 was used to align clonotypes to the IMGT TRBV, TRBD and TRBJ reference segments. The analysis was restricted to V-J combinations with a frequency above 0.0001, which together covered just over 98% of the repertoires. A TCS score was defined as the ratio between F50 (clonal expansion) and ExV (chaos), using BLOSUM62-based TCRdist between CDR3 peptides within each V-J. Welch's t-statistics and random forest reduced some 510 V-J features to 10 to 15, which were used in a naive Bayes classifier (R e1071). The Morisita-Horn index was used to measure how similar the thyroid and blood repertoires were. TCRdb redid the processing of the public reads, applying fastp at Q25 and MiXCR, and retained in-frame beta chains. Here each entry gathers all rows of one CDR3 protein and keeps the most common genes and DNA. TCRdb's processing, not the authors', yielded these V and J calls. This sample is represented by 650,000 to 800,000 distinct CDR3 sequences; 45% of them were singletons. The ten largest clones take up less than 8.5% of the sample.

This receptor was obtained from an adult man with Graves' disease, either hyperthyroidism or ophthalmopathy (not recorded which). Material for sequencing was peripheral blood or thyroid tissue (not recorded which). The chain employs TRBV7-9 and TRBJ2-2; TRBD1 might be the D gene, on 5 matching bases. The CDR3 region has the sequence CASSTQDTPRELFF. Here is the DNA: TGTGCCAGCAGCACCCAGGACACTCCGCGGGAGCTGTTTTTT.